The T cell receptor (beta chain) described here comes from a study of cytomegalovirus exposure and HLA in healthy donors. Study-level results: In a later analysis, across HLA loci, associated TCR counts were highest for DRB1, lowest for HLA-C. Per a later analysis, about 18,000 TCR beta sequences showed association with HLA alleles at 0.05 false discovery rate.

PCR was performed using 60 Vbeta and 13 Jbeta primers. Produced via immunoSEQ multiplex PCR; TCRdb's table is partial and in-frame only. The sample shows some 130,000 clones, and roughly 1.7% sits with its ten largest clones. As for this clone: Its specificity is unknown.

The germline V gene encodes CDR1 LNHDA and CDR2 SQIVND (reference sequence). The CDR3 sequence is 18 residues long. The V segment lost 5 bases and the J segment 2 bases; nucleotides outside the gene matches: 13. Sequencing input: PBMCs. The chain combines TRBV19 with TRBJ2-1, with 9 nucleotides matching TRBD1. This clonotype was obtained from a woman aged 40 to 50 in good health and CMV-seropositive. The DNA of the CDR3 is TGTGCCAGTAGTCTGCCTGACCTCCGGGACAGGGCCTACAATGAGCAGTTCTTC. Amino acids: CASSLPDLRDRAYNEQFF.